The source of this T cell receptor (beta chain) is a study of CD8+CD57+ T cells in acquired aplastic anemia. Study-level information: Sorted CD4+ and CD8+ cells yielded roughly 3 ug of DNA on average.

TCR beta VDJ and CDR3 were profiled, and genomic DNA was the template. In TCRdb, the reads were re-called with MiXCR into one record per CDR3 protein. The sample records under 200,000 distinct CDR3 sequences, 47% being singletons. The V and J ends lost 6 bases and 3 bases, in that order; junction bases with no gene match: 11. There are 16 residues in the CDR3. Germline lookup yields CDR1 ENHRY and CDR2 SYGVKD. Turning to this clonotype: The antigen is unknown.

Sequencing was done on patients that had shown CD8+CD57+ cell expansion by flow cytometry. As a group, the patients uniformly had severe acquired aplastic anemia. Patients had not yet gotten any therapy when their blood was taken for sampling. Whole-study findings and limits: Any difference that existed in CD8+ Simpson's diversity between patients and controls was not significant.

The chain links TRBV10-3 to TRBJ2-1; TRBD1 matches at 7 bases. Material for sequencing was sorted CD4+, CD8+, or CD8+CD57+ T cells (not recorded which) from PBMCs. This receptor was obtained from a human donor with aplastic anemia. The DNA of the CDR3 is TGTGCCATCAGCACCCAGACAGGGAAAGGCTACAATGAGCAGTTCTTC. Its translation is CAISTQTGKGYNEQFF.